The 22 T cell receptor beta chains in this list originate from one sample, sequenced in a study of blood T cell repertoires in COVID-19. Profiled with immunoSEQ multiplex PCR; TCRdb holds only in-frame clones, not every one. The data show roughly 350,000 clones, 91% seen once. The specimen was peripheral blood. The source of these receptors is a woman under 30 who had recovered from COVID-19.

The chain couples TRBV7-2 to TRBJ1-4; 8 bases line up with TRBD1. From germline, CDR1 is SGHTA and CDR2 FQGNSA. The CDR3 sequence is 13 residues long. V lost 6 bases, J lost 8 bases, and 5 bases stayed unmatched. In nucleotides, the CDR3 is TGTGCCAGCAGTGCAGGGGGCGGGGAAAAACTGTTTTTT. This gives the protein CASSAGGGEKLFF.

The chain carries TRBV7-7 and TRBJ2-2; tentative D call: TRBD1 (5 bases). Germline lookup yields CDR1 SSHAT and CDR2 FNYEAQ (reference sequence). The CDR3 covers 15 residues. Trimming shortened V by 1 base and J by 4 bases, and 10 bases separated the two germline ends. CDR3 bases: TGTGCCAGCAGCTTAGGGCAGGGAACCACCGGGGAGCTGTTTTTT. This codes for CASSLGQGTTGELFF. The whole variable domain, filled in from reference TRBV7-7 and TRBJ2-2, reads GAGVSQSPRYKVTKRGQDVTLRCDPISSHATLYWYQQALGQGPEFLTYFNYEAQPDKSGLPSDRFSAERPEGSISTLTIQRTEQRDSAMYRCASSLGQGTTGELFFGEGSRLTVL.

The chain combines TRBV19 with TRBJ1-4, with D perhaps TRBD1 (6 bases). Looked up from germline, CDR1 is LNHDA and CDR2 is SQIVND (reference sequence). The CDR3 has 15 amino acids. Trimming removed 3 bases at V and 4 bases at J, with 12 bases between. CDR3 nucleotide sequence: TGTGCCAGTAGTATTATTTCGGACAGTAATGAAAAACTGTTTTTT. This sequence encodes CASSIISDSNEKLFF.

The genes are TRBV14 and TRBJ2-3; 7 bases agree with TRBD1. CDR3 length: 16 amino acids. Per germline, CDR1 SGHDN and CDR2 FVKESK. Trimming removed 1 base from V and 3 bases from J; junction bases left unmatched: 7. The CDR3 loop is CASSQGGTVWTDTQYF. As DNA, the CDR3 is TGTGCCAGCAGCCAAGGGGGGACAGTCTGGACAGATACGCAGTATTTT.

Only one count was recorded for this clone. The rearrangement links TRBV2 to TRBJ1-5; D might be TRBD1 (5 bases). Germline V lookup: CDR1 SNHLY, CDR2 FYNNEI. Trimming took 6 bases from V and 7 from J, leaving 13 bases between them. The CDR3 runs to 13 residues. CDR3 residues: CASREGLRQPQHF. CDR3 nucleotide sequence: TGTGCCAGCAGGGAGGGGTTAAGGCAGCCCCAGCATTTT. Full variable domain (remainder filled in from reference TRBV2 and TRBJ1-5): EPEVTQTPSHQVTQMGQEVILRCVPISNHLYFYWYRQILGQKVEFLVSFYNNEISEKSEIFDDQFSVERPDGSNFTLKIRSTKLEDSAMYFCASREGLRQPQHFGDGTRLSIL.

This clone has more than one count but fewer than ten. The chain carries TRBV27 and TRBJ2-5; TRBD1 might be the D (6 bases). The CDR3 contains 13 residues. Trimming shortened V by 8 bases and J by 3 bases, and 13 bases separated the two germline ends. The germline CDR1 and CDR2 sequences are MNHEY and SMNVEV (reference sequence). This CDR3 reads CASGVTGKETQYF. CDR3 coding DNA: TGTGCCAGCGGGGTTACAGGGAAAGAGACCCAGTACTTC.

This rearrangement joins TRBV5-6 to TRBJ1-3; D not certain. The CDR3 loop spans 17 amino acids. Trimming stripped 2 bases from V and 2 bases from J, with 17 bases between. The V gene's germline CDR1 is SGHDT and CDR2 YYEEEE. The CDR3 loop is CASSFADYEYAGNTIYF. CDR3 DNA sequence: TGTGCCAGCAGCTTCGCAGACTACGAGTATGCTGGAAACACCATATATTTT. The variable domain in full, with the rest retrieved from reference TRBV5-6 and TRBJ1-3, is DAGVTQSPTHLIKTRGQQVTLRCSPKSGHDTVSWYQQALGQGPQFIFQYYEEEERQRGNFPDRFSGHQFPNYSSELNVNALLLGDSALYLCASSFADYEYAGNTIYFGEGSWLTVV.

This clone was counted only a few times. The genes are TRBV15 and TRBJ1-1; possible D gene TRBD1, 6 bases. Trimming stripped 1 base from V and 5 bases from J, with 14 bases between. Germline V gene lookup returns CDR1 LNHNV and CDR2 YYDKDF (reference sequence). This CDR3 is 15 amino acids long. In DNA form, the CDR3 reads TGTGCCACCAGCAGAGGCGGGGGGGCGCCGACTGAAGCTTTCTTT. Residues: CATSRGGGAPTEAFF.

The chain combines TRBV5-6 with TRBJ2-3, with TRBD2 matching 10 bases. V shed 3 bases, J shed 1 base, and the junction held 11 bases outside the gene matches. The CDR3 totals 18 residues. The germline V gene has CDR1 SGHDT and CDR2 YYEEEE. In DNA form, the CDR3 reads TGTGCCAGCAGCTCTTTAGCGGGAGGCAACACTGGCACAGATACGCAGTATTTT. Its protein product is CASSSLAGGNTGTDTQYF.

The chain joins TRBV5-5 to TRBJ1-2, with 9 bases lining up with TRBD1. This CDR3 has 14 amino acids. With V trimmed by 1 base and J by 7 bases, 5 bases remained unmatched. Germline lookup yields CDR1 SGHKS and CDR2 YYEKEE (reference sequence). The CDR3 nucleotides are TGTGCCAGCAGCTTGAATGGACAGGGGTTTGGCTACACCTTC. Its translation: CASSLNGQGFGYTF.

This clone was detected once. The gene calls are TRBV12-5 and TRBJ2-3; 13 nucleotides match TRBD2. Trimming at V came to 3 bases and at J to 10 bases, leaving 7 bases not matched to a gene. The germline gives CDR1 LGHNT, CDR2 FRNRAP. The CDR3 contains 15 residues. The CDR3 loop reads CASGFEGLAGQAQYF. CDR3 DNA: TGTGCTAGTGGTTTTGAGGGACTAGCGGGACAAGCGCAGTATTTT.

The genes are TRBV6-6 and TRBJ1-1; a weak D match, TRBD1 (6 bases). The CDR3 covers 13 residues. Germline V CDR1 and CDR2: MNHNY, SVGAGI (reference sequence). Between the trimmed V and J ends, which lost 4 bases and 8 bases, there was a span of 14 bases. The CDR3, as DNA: TGTGCCAGCAGTTTGCCAGGGGCTCGCGAAGCTTTCTTT. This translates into CASSLPGAREAFF.

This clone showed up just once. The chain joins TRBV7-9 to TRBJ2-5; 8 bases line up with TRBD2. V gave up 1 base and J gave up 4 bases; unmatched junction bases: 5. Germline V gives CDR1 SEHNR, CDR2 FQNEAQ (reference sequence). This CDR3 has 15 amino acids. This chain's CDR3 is CASSLVAGTTETQYF. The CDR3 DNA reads TGTGCCAGCAGCTTAGTAGCGGGGACAACAGAGACCCAGTACTTC.

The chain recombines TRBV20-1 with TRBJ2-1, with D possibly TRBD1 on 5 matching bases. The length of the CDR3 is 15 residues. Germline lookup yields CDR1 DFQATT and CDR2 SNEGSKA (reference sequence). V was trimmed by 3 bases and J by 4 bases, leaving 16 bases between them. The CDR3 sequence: CSASYVRVPYNEQFF. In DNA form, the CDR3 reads TGCAGTGCTAGTTACGTCAGGGTTCCATACAATGAGCAGTTCTTC.

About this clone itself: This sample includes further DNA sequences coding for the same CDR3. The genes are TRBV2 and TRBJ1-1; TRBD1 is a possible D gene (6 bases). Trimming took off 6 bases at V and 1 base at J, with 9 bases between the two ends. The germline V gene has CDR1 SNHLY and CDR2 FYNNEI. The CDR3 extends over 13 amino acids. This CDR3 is CASSEQGNTEAFF. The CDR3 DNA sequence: TGTGCCAGCAGCGAACAGGGGAACACTGAAGCTTTCTTT.

The CDR3 sequence: CASSPDYPNTGELFF. In DNA form, the CDR3 reads TGCGCCAGCAGCCCCGACTATCCGAACACCGGGGAGCTGTTTTTT. The chain recombines TRBV4-3 with TRBJ2-2; maybe TRBD2 (5 bases). CDR1 LGHNA and CDR2 YSLEER come from the germline V gene. The germline V and J ends were trimmed by 4 bases and 0 bases, with 9 bases remaining between them. This CDR3 spans 15 amino acids.

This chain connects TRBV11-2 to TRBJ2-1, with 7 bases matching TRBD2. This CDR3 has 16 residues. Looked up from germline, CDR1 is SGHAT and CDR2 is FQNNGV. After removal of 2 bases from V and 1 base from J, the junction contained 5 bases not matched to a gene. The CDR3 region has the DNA TGTGCCAGCAGCTTATATCGCGGGAGTTCCTACAATGAGCAGTTCTTC. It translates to CASSLYRGSSYNEQFF.

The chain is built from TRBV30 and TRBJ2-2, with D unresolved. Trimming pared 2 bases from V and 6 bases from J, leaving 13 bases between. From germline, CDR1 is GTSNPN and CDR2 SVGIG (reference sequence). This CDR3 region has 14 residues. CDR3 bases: TGTGCCTGGAGTTGGGTAGCCCGTTCCGGGGAGCTGTTTTTT. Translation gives CAWSWVARSGELFF.

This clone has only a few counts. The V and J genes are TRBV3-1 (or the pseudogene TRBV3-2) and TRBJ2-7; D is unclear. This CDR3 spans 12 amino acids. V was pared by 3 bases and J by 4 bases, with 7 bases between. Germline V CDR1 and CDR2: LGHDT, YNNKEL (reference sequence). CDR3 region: CASSQSLYEQYV. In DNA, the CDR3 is TGTGCCAGCAGCCAGAGTCTTTACGAGCAGTACGTC.

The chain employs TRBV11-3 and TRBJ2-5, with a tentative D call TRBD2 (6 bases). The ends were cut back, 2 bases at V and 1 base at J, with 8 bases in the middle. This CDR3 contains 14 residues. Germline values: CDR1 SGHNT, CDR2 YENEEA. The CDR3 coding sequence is TGTGCCAGCAGCTTAATGCGGGGCCAAGAGACCCAGTACTTC. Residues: CASSLMRGQETQYF. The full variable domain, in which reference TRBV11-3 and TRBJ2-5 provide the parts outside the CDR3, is EAGVVQSPRYKIIEKKQPVAFWCNPISGHNTLYWYLQNLGQGPELLIRYENEEAVDDSQLPKDRFSAERLKGVDSTLKIQPAELGDSAVYLCASSLMRGQETQYFGPGTRLLVL.

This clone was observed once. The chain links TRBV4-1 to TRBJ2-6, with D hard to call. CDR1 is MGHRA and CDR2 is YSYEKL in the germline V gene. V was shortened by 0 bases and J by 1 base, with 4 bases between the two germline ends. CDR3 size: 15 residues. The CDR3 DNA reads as TGCGCCAGCAGCCAAGACAGTTCTGGGGCCAACGTCCTGACTTTC. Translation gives CASSQDSSGANVLTF.

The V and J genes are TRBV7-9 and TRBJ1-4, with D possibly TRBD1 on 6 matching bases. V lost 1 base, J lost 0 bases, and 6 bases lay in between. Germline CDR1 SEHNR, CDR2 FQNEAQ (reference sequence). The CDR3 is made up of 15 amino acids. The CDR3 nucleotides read TGTGCCAGCAGCTTAGAGGGGGCAACTAATGAAAAACTGTTTTTT. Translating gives CASSLEGATNEKLFF.